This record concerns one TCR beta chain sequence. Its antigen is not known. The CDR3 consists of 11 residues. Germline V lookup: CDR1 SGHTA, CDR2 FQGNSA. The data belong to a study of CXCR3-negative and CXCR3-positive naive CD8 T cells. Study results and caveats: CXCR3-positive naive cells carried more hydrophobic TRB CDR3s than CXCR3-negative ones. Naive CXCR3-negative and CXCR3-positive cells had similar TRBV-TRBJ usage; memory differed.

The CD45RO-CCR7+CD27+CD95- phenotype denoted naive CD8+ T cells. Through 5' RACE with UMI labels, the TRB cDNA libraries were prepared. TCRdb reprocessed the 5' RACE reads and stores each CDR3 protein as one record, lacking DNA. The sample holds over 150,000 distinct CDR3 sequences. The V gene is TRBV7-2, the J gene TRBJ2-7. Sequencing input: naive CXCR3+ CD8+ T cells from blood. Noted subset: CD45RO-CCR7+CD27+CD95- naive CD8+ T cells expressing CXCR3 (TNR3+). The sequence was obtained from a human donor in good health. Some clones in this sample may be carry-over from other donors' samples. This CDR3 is CASSLGIEQYF.